The rows below give T cell receptor beta chains drawn from one sample of a study of blood T cell repertoires in COVID-19. Using immunoSEQ multiplex PCR, the repertoire was profiled, and TCRdb retains in-frame clones only, with some absent. The repertoire consists of some 240,000 clones, with about nine tenths occurring once and the leading ten covering 7.2%. The sample taken for sequencing was peripheral blood. These receptor sequences come from a man aged 60-69 years who had recovered from COVID-19. CDR3s include the opening cysteine and the closing phenylalanine or tryptophan.

j_call,v_call,cdr3_aa
TRBJ2-7,TRBV5-1,CASSSYRGKYEQYF
TRBJ2-1,TRBV24-1,CATSGGATKNEQFF
TRBJ1-1,TRBV10-2,CASSGARNTEAFF
TRBJ2-1,TRBV10-1,CASSAAGVPNEQFF
TRBJ2-1,TRBV10-3,CAISERAGGPGEQFF
TRBJ1-5,TRBV2,CASSLQGPVYGGQPQHF
TRBJ2-1,TRBV2,CASSRGLSYNEQFF
TRBJ2-2,TRBV14,CASSPGGLNNWAGELFF
TRBJ1-3,TRBV6-5,CASSRTGAGNTIYF
TRBJ2-3,TRBV5-1,CASSLAGLAGGADTQYF
TRBJ1-5,TRBV2,CASSGEYQPQHF
TRBJ1-6,TRBV7-2,CASSLQVPTITYNSPLHF
TRBJ1-5,TRBV20-1,CSASNGNQPQHF
TRBJ1-4,TRBV7-2,CASSLVPGQLNEKLFF
TRBJ1-5,TRBV7-9,CASSLGRAGVPQPQHF
TRBJ1-1,TRBV11-1,CASSLAAWGTPVEDTEAFF
TRBJ1-5,TRBV19,CASSILQGYQPQHF